The clone carrying this T cell receptor beta chain was seen ten or more times. The sample is drawn from a study of blood T cells in healthy people across ages. There are 15 residues in the CDR3. CDR1 SGHAT and CDR2 FQNNGV come from the germline V gene. V lost 5 bases to trimming and J lost 4 bases; unmatched junction nucleotides: 4. Together with a sample-barcoded 5' primer, a J-beta primer mix was included in a second PCR lasting roughly 6 to 12 cycles. Each CDR3 protein is one row after TCRdb ran MiXCR on the 5' RACE reads. The sample includes about 970,000 distinct CDR3 sequences, roughly half of them seen just once.

This sequence was found in a woman in her fifties or sixties in good health. The chain has TRBV11-2 and TRBJ2-1, with 11 bases aligning to TRBD2. The specimen was blood. The CDR3 region is CASSRLAGGYNEQFF. CDR3 coding DNA: TGTGCCAGCAGCCGTCTAGCGGGAGGTTACAATGAGCAGTTCTTC. Using reference TRBV11-2 and TRBJ2-1 for the parts outside the CDR3, the full variable domain is EAGVAQSPRYKIIEKRQSVAFWCNPISGHATLYWYQQILGQGPKLLIQFQNNGVVDDSQLPKDRFSAERLKGVDSTLKIQPAKLEDSAVYLCASSRLAGGYNEQFFGPGTRLTVL.